The rows below give T cell receptor beta chains drawn from one sample of a study of metastatic and nonmetastatic thyroid tumors. With MiXCR, TCRdb reprocessed the PCR reads. The repertoire holds approximately 26,000 clones, with 10% to 15% as singletons. The sample consisted of blood. Receptors originate from a female donor with papillary thyroid cancer or a benign thyroid nodule (not recorded which). Some clones in this sample may be carry-over from other donors' samples. The CDR3 runs from the conserved cysteine through the conserved F or W. The D gene is left open where the match is weak. Clone size, where shown, is once, few, many, or a class for clones that have expanded.

clone_size | j_call | d_call | v_call | cdr3_aa | cdr3_nt
many | TRBJ2-5 | TRBD2 | TRBV6-1 | CASSQAGLARYWETQYF | TGTGCCAGCAGTCAAGCGGGACTAGCGCGGTACTGGGAGACCCAGTACTTC
many | TRBJ1-6 | . | TRBV19 | CASTTDLNSPLHF | TGTGCCAGTACGACTGACCTTAATTCACCCCTCCACTTT
many | TRBJ1-1 | . | TRBV12-3/TRBV12-4 | CASRISGTEAFF | TGTGCCAGCAGGATATCCGGGACTGAAGCTTTCTTT
few | TRBJ2-1 | . | TRBV6-2/TRBV6-3 | CASSYSGRRYNEQFF | TGTGCCAGCAGTTATTCCGGGAGACGGTACAATGAGCAGTTCTTC
many | TRBJ1-1 | . | TRBV19 | CASSMAQLTEAFF | TGTGCCAGTAGTATGGCACAGCTCACTGAAGCTTTCTTT
many | TRBJ2-5 | TRBD2 | TRBV11-3 | CASSLGLAGAVETQYF | TGTGCCAGCAGCTTGGGACTAGCGGGAGCAGTAGAGACCCAGTACTTC
many | TRBJ1-1 | TRBD1 | TRBV2 | CASSDKQGTTEAFF | TGTGCCAGCAGTGACAAACAGGGGACGACTGAAGCTTTCTTT
many | TRBJ2-5 | . | TRBV2 | CASSIARETQYF | TGTGCCAGCAGTATCGCCCGGGAGACCCAGTACTTC
many | TRBJ1-5 | TRBD1 | TRBV6-4 | CASSDSSPGQGKSYSNQPQHF | TGTGCCAGCAGTGACTCGTCCCCTGGACAGGGGAAATCCTATAGCAATCAGCCCCAGCATTTT
many | TRBJ2-1 | . | TRBV7-7 | CASRGGRSPYNEQFF | TGTGCTAGCAGGGGGGGGCGGTCCCCCTACAATGAGCAGTTCTTC
many | TRBJ2-1 | TRBD2 | TRBV7-6 | CASSSLAGGRNEQFF | TGTGCCAGCAGCTCCCTAGCGGGAGGAAGGAATGAGCAGTTCTTC
many | TRBJ1-2 | . | TRBV19 | CASSKTRGYGYTF | TGTGCCAGTAGTAAGACCAGGGGCTATGGCTACACCTTC
. | TRBJ1-5 | . | TRBV28 | CASSLAPGEGGQPQHF | TGTGCCAGCAGTTTAGCCCCGGGGGAGGGTGGGCAGCCCCAGCATTTT
many | TRBJ1-5 | . | TRBV5-6 | CASGLGGGPHQPQHF | TGTGCCAGCGGCCTCGGGGGGGGCCCTCATCAGCCCCAGCATTTT
. | TRBJ2-5 | . | TRBV20-1 | CSARRANRDWGREAQYF | TGCAGTGCTAGGAGGGCAAACAGGGATTGGGGCAGGGAGGCCCAGTACTTC
many | TRBJ2-2 | . | TRBV9 | CASSVGEQSTGELFF | TGTGCCAGCAGCGTTGGGGAGCAGAGCACCGGGGAGCTGTTTTTT
many | TRBJ2-1 | . | TRBV20-1 | CSGPDFSGSYNEQFF | TGCAGTGGCCCGGACTTTTCAGGGTCCTACAATGAGCAGTTCTTC